The present entry profiles one TCR beta chain with its context. TCRdb's copy holds only in-frame clones and misses some; the assay was immunoSEQ multiplex PCR. The sample records some 100,000 clones, roughly 82% being singletons. The data derive from a study of blood T cell repertoires in COVID-19. On the study more broadly: The United States, Italy and Spain supplied acute and convalescent COVID-19 samples. T cells, B-cell-depleted T cells, or PBMCs provided the cDNA or gDNA that served as material.

The CDR3 is 15 residues long. V trimming: 4 bases; J trimming: 5 bases; junction bases outside the gene matches: 10. Germline V lookup: CDR1 SGHRS, CDR2 YFSETQ. The receptor was derived from a human donor in a cohort sampled during active COVID-19. The source material was peripheral blood. V usage is TRBV5-1 and J usage is TRBJ2-5; 8 bases line up with TRBD1. The CDR3 coding sequence is TGCGCCAGCAGCGGTGGACAGGGCACGTTGGAGACCCAGTACTTC. It specifies CASSGGQGTLETQYF.